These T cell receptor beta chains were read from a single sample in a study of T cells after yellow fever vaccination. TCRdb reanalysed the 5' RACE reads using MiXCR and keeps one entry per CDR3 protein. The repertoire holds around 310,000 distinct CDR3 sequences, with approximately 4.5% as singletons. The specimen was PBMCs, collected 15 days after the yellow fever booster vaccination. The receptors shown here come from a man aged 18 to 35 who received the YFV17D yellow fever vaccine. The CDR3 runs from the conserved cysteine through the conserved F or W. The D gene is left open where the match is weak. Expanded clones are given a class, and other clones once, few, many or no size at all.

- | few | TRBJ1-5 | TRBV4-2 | CASSQDPARGKQPQHF | TGTGCCAGCAGCCAAGACCCCGCCAGGGGAAAGCAGCCCCAGCATTTT
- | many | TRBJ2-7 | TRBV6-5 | CASSYRGLGSGYEQYF | TGTGCCAGCAGTTACCGAGGTTTGGGGAGCGGGTACGAGCAGTACTTC
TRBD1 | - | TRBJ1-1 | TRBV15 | CATSRNRGPTEAFF | TGTGCCACCAGCAGAAACAGGGGGCCCACTGAAGCTTTCTTT
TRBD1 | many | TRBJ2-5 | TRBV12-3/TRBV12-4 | CASSLQGVLETQYF | TGTGCCAGCAGTTTACAGGGGGTGCTTGAGACCCAGTACTTC
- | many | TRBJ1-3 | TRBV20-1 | CSAKGVVAGNTIYF | TGCAGTGCTAAAGGGGTGGTGGCTGGAAACACCATATATTTT
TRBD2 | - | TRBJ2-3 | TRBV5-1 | CASTLAGIDTQYF | TGCGCCAGCACCCTAGCGGGGATAGATACGCAGTATTTT
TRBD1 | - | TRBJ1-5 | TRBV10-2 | CASSAHNRGANQPQHF | TGCGCCAGCAGTGCTCACAACAGGGGGGCTAATCAGCCCCAGCATTTT
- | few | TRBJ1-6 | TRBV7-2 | CASRERTGSPLHF | TGTGCCAGCAGAGAGAGGACGGGTTCACCCCTCCACTTT
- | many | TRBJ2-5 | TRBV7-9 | CASSLGEEGRQETQYF | TGTGCCAGCAGCTTAGGGGAGGAGGGCCGGCAAGAGACCCAGTACTTC
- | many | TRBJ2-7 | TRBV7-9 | CASIPRGVGTYEQYF | TGTGCCAGCATCCCCCGGGGCGTAGGGACCTACGAGCAGTACTTC
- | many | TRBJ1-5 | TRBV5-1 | CASTYPWSNQPQHF | TGCGCCAGCACCTACCCATGGAGCAATCAGCCCCAGCATTTT
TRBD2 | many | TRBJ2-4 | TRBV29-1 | CSAKAGEAKNIQYF | TGCAGCGCAAAAGCGGGAGAAGCCAAAAACATTCAGTACTTC
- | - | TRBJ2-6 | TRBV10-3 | CAISDGSGANVLTF | TGTGCCATCAGTGATGGTTCTGGGGCCAACGTCCTGACTTTC
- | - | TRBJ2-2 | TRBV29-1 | CSARDSGELFF | TGCAGCGCCCGGGACTCCGGGGAGCTGTTTTTT
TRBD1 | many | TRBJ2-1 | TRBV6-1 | CGTGGVNQAYNEQFF | TGCGGGACAGGAGGGGTCAATCAGGCCTACAATGAGCAGTTCTTC
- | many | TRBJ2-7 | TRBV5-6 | CASSSPEGRDAYEQYF | TGTGCCAGCAGCTCGCCGGAGGGCAGGGATGCCTACGAGCAGTACTTC
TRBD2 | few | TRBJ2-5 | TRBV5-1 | CASGESGGARETQYF | TGCGCCAGCGGCGAGTCCGGGGGGGCCCGAGAGACCCAGTACTTC
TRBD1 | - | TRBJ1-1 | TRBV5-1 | CASSTGQGTEAFF | TGCGCCAGCAGCACGGGACAGGGCACTGAAGCTTTCTTT
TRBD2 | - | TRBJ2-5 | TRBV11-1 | CASSFGLAGLGETQYF | TGTGCCAGCAGTTTCGGACTAGCGGGTTTGGGAGAGACCCAGTACTTC
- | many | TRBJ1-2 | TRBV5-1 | CASSLGPGNYGYTF | TGCGCCAGCAGCTTGGGGCCAGGCAACTATGGCTACACCTTC
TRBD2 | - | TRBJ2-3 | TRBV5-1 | CASSFPASGGLDTQYF | TGCGCCAGCAGCTTCCCGGCGAGCGGGGGGCTTGATACGCAGTATTTT
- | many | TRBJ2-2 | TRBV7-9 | CASSLHGDTGELFF | TGTGCCAGCAGCTTACACGGAGACACCGGGGAGCTGTTTTTT
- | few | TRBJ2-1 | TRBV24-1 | CATSEPDYPNEQFF | TGTGCCACCAGTGAGCCGGACTACCCAAATGAGCAGTTCTTC
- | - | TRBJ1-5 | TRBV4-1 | CASSQVSGSNQPQHF | TGCGCCAGCAGCCAAGTTTCGGGTAGCAATCAGCCCCAGCATTTT
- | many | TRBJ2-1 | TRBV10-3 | CAISVGQGGNEQFF | TGTGCCATCAGTGTGGGACAAGGAGGGAATGAGCAGTTCTTC
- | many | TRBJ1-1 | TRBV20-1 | CSAPGGRGYNTEAFF | TGCAGTGCCCCGGGGGGCCGGGGCTATAACACTGAAGCTTTCTTT
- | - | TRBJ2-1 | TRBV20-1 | CSARESKQVPNEQFF | TGCAGTGCTAGAGAGAGCAAACAGGTTCCCAATGAGCAGTTCTTC
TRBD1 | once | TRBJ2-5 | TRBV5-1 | CASSLNIAGGETQYF | TGCGCCAGCAGCTTGAATATTGCAGGGGGAGAGACCCAGTACTTC
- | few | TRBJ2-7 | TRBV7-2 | CASSLEDSLKTLYEQYF | TGTGCCAGCAGCTTGGAGGACTCACTAAAAACCTTATACGAGCAGTACTTC
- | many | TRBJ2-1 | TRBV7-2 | CASSPNAGRNEQFF | TGTGCCAGCAGCCCAAACGCGGGTCGCAATGAGCAGTTCTTC
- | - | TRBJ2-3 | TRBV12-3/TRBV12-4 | CASRRTVDLGTDTQYF | TGTGCCAGCAGACGCACTGTAGACCTCGGCACAGATACGCAGTATTTT
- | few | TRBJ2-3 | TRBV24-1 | CATSGGRSTDTQYF | TGTGCCACCTCGGGGGGCAGGAGCACAGATACGCAGTATTTT
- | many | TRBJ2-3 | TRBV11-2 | CASSLSADTQYF | TGTGCCAGCAGCTTATCGGCAGATACGCAGTATTTT
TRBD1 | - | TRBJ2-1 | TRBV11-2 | CASSKGQGAIF | TGTGCCAGCAGCAAGGGACAGGGGGCGATCTTC
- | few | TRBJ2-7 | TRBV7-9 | CASSPNERTHEQYF | TGTGCCAGTTCGCCGAATGAACGAACCCACGAGCAGTACTTC
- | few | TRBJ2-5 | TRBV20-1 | CSARDQAATRSLRETQYF | TGCAGTGCTAGAGATCAGGCGGCGACACGTTCCCTCAGAGAGACCCAGTACTTC
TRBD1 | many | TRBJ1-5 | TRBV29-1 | CSVVTGGYQPQHF | TGCAGCGTAGTGACAGGGGGCTATCAGCCCCAGCATTTT
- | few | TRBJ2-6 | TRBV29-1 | CSVVTFEGGEWAKSASGANVLTF | TGCAGCGTTGTTACCTTTGAAGGAGGGGAGTGGGCCAAGTCTGCCTCTGGGGCCAACGTCCTGACTTTC
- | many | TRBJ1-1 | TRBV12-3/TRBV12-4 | CATSLMNTEAFF | TGTGCCACTTCGTTGATGAACACTGAAGCTTTCTTT
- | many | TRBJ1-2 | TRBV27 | CASSLSASTNYGYTF | TGTGCCAGCAGCCTCAGCGCCAGTACTAACTATGGCTACACCTTC
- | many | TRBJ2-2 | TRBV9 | CASSVVLGGELFF | TGTGCCAGCAGCGTAGTGTTAGGCGGGGAGCTGTTTTTT
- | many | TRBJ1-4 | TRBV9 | CASSVTSTPEKLFF | TGTGCCAGCAGCGTAACATCTACCCCTGAAAAACTGTTTTTT
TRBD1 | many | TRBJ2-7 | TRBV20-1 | CSAPRTGGIRYEQYF | TGCAGTGCTCCCCGGACAGGGGGCATTAGATACGAGCAGTACTTC
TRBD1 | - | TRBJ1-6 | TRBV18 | CASSPRSGTGGDSPLHF | TGTGCCAGCTCACCGAGGTCGGGGACAGGGGGTGATTCACCCCTCCACTTT
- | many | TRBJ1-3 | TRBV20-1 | CSATGSGNTIYF | TGCAGTGCCACGGGGTCGGGAAACACCATATATTTT
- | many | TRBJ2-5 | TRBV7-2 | CASSFAQETQYF | TGTGCCAGCAGCTTTGCCCAAGAGACCCAGTACTTC
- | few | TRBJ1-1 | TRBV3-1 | CASSQASGNTEAFF | TGTGCCAGCAGCCAAGCATCAGGGAACACTGAAGCTTTCTTT
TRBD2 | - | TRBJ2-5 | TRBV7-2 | CASSIISGGWRETQYF | TGTGCCAGCAGCATCATTAGCGGGGGCTGGAGGGAGACCCAGTACTTC
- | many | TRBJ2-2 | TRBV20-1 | CSARDWTGAQNTGELFF | TGCAGTGCTAGAGACTGGACGGGGGCGCAGAACACCGGGGAGCTGTTTTTT
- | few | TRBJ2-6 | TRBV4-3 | CASSRSPVWEAGANVLTF | TGCGCCAGCAGCCGTTCCCCGGTTTGGGAGGCTGGGGCCAACGTCCTGACTTTC
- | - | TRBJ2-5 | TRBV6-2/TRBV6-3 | CASSWTVNQETQYF | TGTGCCAGCAGTTGGACGGTAAACCAAGAGACCCAGTACTTC
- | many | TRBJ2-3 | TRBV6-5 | CASSYSAVSTDTQYF | TGTGCCAGCAGTTACTCCGCGGTGAGCACAGATACGCAGTATTTT
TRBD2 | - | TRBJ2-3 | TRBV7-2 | CASSFRLAGGGPSTDTQYF | TGTGCCAGCAGCTTTCGACTAGCGGGGGGTGGGCCTAGCACAGATACGCAGTATTTT
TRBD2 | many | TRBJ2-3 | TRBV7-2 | CASTHGGGSTDTQYF | TGTGCCAGCACCCACGGCGGGGGGAGCACAGATACGCAGTATTTT
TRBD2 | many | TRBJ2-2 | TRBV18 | CASSSQLAGAANTGELFF | TGTGCCAGCTCATCCCAACTAGCGGGGGCCGCGAACACCGGGGAGCTGTTTTTT
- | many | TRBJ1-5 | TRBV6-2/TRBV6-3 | CASRGYRNQPQHF | TGTGCCAGCAGGGGCTATCGCAATCAGCCCCAGCATTTT
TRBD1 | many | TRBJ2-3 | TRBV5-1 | CASSLRTGADTQYF | TGCGCCAGCAGCCTGCGGACAGGGGCAGATACGCAGTATTTT
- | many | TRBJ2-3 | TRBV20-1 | CSARAGGADTQYF | TGCAGTGCTAGAGCAGGCGGGGCAGATACGCAGTATTTT
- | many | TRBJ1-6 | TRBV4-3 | CASSQVEGDSSPLHF | TGCGCCAGCAGCCAAGTAGAAGGGGATAGTTCACCCCTCCACTTT
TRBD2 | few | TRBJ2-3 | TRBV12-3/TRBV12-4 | CASSLAGLGEYF | TGTGCCAGCAGTTTAGCGGGACTAGGAGAGTATTTT